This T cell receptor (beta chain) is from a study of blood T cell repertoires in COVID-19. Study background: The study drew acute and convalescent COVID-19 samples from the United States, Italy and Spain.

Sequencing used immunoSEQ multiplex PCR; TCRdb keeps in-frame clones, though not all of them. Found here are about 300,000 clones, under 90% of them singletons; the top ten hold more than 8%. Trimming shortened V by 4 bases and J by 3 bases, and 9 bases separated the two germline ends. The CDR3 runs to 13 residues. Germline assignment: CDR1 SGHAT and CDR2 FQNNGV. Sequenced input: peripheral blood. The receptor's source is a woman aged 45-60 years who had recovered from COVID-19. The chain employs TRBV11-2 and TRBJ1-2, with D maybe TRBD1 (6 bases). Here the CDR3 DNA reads TGTGCCAGCAGCTCACAGGGATACTATGGCTACACCTTC. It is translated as CASSSQGYYGYTF.